These 5 T cell receptor beta chains share one sample of origin, sequenced in a study of blood T cells in healthy people across ages. A sample-barcoded 5' primer and a J-beta primer mix were used in a second PCR of roughly 6 to 12 cycles. MiXCR, run by TCRdb on the 5' RACE reads, gives a single entry per CDR3 protein. The sample has about 970,000 distinct CDR3 sequences, 45% to 60% seen once. The sample taken for sequencing was blood. These receptors came from a woman aged 60-75 years in good health.

This clonotype was picked up a small number of times. The chain carries TRBV5-5 and TRBJ2-3, with 15 bases matching TRBD2. The V segment lost 3 bases and the J segment 4 bases; nucleotides outside the gene matches: 6. Looked up from germline, CDR1 is SGHKS and CDR2 is YYEKEE (reference sequence). The CDR3 runs to 17 residues. CDR3: CASSSRTSGRASDTQYF. The CDR3 DNA follows: TGTGCCAGCAGCTCCAGGACTAGCGGGAGGGCCTCAGATACGCAGTATTTT.

The chain couples TRBV9 to TRBJ2-5, with a possible D match to TRBD2 (6 bases). CDR3 length: 16 amino acids. V gave up 4 bases and J gave up 7 bases, with 23 bases separating them. CDR1 and CDR2 (germline): SGDLS, YYNGEE. Here the CDR3 DNA reads TGTGCCAGCAGCCCAGGTCGCGTGGTCGGGAGTGGGACCCAGTACTTC. This sequence encodes CASSPGRVVGSGTQYF.

This chain uses TRBV27 with TRBJ2-5, with D perhaps TRBD1 (6 bases). Germline V gives CDR1 MNHEY, CDR2 SMNVEV (reference sequence). Trimming removed 6 bases at V and 4 bases at J, with 12 bases between. The CDR3 runs to 13 residues. In nucleotides, the CDR3 is TGTGCCAGCAGCCCAGGGGTTCCAGAGACCCAGTACTTC. Its translation is CASSPGVPETQYF.

The chain recombines TRBV28 with TRBJ2-7; 7 bases match TRBD1. The CDR3 is 16 amino acids. Germline CDR1 reads MDHEN; CDR2 reads SYDVKM. Unmatched junction bases numbered 8, after V lost 3 bases and J lost 0 bases. In nucleotides, the CDR3 is TGTGCCAGCAGTTTCTCCCGCAACAGGGGCTCCTACGAGCAGTACTTC. Amino acids: CASSFSRNRGSYEQYF.

This clonotype appeared many times. The CDR3 nucleotides read TGTGCCAGCAGCCAGGGACTAGGAGGTGAGCAGTTCTTC. Amino acids: CASSQGLGGEQFF. This chain uses TRBV4-2 with TRBJ2-1, with TRBD2 identical over 8 bases. CDR1 and CDR2 from the germline V gene are LGHNA and YNFKEQ. After removal of 3 bases from V and 9 bases from J, the junction contained 4 bases not matched to a gene. This CDR3 contains 13 residues.